The clone carrying this T cell receptor beta chain was seen a handful of times. The CDR3 is made up of 17 amino acids. The V segment lost 1 base and the J segment 6 bases; nucleotides outside the gene matches: 13. The germline V gene has CDR1 MGHRA and CDR2 YSYEKL. Data came from immunoSEQ multiplex PCR; TCRdb stores just in-frame clones and leaves some out. The data contain around 7,400 clones, 33% of them singletons. This sample was taken from a study of graft-versus-host responses after intestinal transplantation. Plates contained approximately 200,000 CFSE-labeled responder cells and approximately 200,000 irradiated, violet-dye-labeled stimulator cells.

The TCR sequence derives from a human patient who was an organ donor for intestinal transplantation. This rearrangement joins TRBV4-1 to TRBJ1-1, with 8 bases aligning to TRBD1. The specimen comprised alloreactive CD8+ T cells from a mixed lymphocyte reaction culture, sampled before transplantation. Subset in this sample: CFSE-low proliferating T cells sorted from roughly six-day pre-transplant mixed lymphocyte reaction (GvH or HvG direction). CDR3 nucleotides: TGCGCCAGCAGCCAAGCCCTGGCGACAGGGGTTGTGGCTGAAGCTTTCTTT. This codes for CASSQALATGVVAEAFF.